This is a list of T cell receptor beta chains from one sample in a study of patients and donors after allogeneic stem cell transplantation. TCRdb re-called the RT-PCR reads through MiXCR, storing one row per CDR3 protein. The sample has some 960,000 distinct CDR3 sequences; more than 15% are singletons. Sequenced sample: blood, either unsorted or a sorted T cell fraction (not recorded which). The receptors were gathered from a human donor who was either an allogeneic HSCT recipient or a stem cell or donor lymphocyte infusion donor (not recorded which). It is not recorded whose cells these are; they may come from a transplant donor. CDR3s include the opening cysteine and the closing phenylalanine or tryptophan. The order of the fields is CDR3 DNA, CDR3 protein, D gene, clone size, CDR3 length, J gene, V gene. The D gene is left open where the match is weak. Clone sizes are given selectively: once, few, many, or a class where the clone is expanded.

TGTGCCAGCAGTCCAGGACTAGCGGAAATATACAATGAGCAGTTCTTC	CASSPGLAEIYNEQFF	TRBD2	many	16	TRBJ2-1	TRBV12-3/TRBV12-4
TGTGCCAGCAGCTTGGCCCCCCGGGCCTCTGGGGCCAACGTCCTGACTTTC	CASSLAPRASGANVLTF	.	.	17	TRBJ2-6	TRBV5-6
TGTGCCAGCAGTTTAGATCTCATGGGCGGGGAGCTGTTTTTT	CASSLDLMGGELFF	.	.	14	TRBJ2-2	TRBV12-3/TRBV12-4
TGCAGTGCTAGAGTTAGCGGGAGGGCCACAGATACGCAGTATTTT	CSARVSGRATDTQYF	TRBD2	.	15	TRBJ2-3	TRBV20-1
TGTGCCAGCAGCGGTGGAGGGGGGGCAAACACCGGGGAGCTGTTTTTT	CASSGGGGANTGELFF	.	.	16	TRBJ2-2	TRBV5-6
TGCGCCAGCAGTTCGAGCGGGACAGGGGTTCCCGGGGAGCTGTTTTTT	CASSSSGTGVPGELFF	TRBD1	.	16	TRBJ2-2	TRBV4-3
TGTGCCAGCAGCCAAGATGAGTCAGGGGGAGATGATGGCTACACCTTC	CASSQDESGGDDGYTF	TRBD1	few	16	TRBJ1-2	TRBV4-2
TGTGCCAGCAGTTACGACGCGGGGCTCAGGTCTGGGGCCAACGTCCTGACTTTC	CASSYDAGLRSGANVLTF	.	.	18	TRBJ2-6	TRBV6-5
TGTGCCAGCAGGAGGGTAGGCACTGAAGCTTTCTTT	CASRRVGTEAFF	.	many	12	TRBJ1-1	TRBV7-2
TGTGCCAGCAGCTGGGGTGGGCTAGCGGGAGGAGATACGCAGTATTTT	CASSWGGLAGGDTQYF	TRBD2	.	16	TRBJ2-3	TRBV7-8
TGCAGCGTTGGGGCCAATCTAGTCTCGACTGATACGCCGTATTTT	CSVGANLVSTDTPYF	.	.	15	TRBJ2-3	TRBV29-1
TGTGCCAACACCCGGGTGGCGGTTGGAAACACCATATATTTT	CANTRVAVGNTIYF	.	few	14	TRBJ1-3	TRBV7-9
TGTGCCAGCAGCGTAGCGGGAGCGAAAAATGAGCAGTTCTTC	CASSVAGAKNEQFF	.	few	14	TRBJ2-1	TRBV9
TGCAGTGCTAGGCGCCAGGGCCATGGCTACACCTTC	CSARRQGHGYTF	.	few	12	TRBJ1-2	TRBV20-1
TGTGCCAGCAGCCAAGATCAGGGGACCGGGGAGCTGTTTTTT	CASSQDQGTGELFF	.	many	14	TRBJ2-2	TRBV4-2
TGTGCCAGCAGCTCGGTAGCGGGGGCCGGGGAGCTGTTTTTT	CASSSVAGAGELFF	TRBD2	.	14	TRBJ2-2	TRBV7-2
TGTGCCAGCAGCCCCAGGGCAGGCGGGGGATTTTATGGCTACACCTTC	CASSPRAGGGFYGYTF	.	few	16	TRBJ1-2	TRBV7-2